The clone carrying this TCR beta chain was seen a handful of times. This sample was included in a study of blood T cell repertoires in COVID-19. Study-level background: Some COVID-19 samples were acute and others convalescent; all came from the United States, Italy and Spain.

V shed 2 bases and J 8 bases; nucleotides not matched to a gene: 9. Per the germline V gene, CDR1 is SNHLY and CDR2 is FYNNEI. This CDR3 is 15 amino acids long. Sequencing was performed with immunoSEQ multiplex PCR; in TCRdb, only in-frame clones are kept and a portion is missing. The sample shows a few hundred thousand clones, 65% to 90% of them seen only once. The chain carries TRBV2 and TRBJ1-3, with 7 bases aligning to TRBD1. The receptor was isolated from a man aged 45 to 65 with active or convalescent COVID-19. Material for sequencing was peripheral blood. The CDR3 is CASSERGTVRDTIYF. The CDR3 DNA reads TGTGCCAGCAGTGAAAGGGGGACAGTTCGGGACACCATATATTTT.